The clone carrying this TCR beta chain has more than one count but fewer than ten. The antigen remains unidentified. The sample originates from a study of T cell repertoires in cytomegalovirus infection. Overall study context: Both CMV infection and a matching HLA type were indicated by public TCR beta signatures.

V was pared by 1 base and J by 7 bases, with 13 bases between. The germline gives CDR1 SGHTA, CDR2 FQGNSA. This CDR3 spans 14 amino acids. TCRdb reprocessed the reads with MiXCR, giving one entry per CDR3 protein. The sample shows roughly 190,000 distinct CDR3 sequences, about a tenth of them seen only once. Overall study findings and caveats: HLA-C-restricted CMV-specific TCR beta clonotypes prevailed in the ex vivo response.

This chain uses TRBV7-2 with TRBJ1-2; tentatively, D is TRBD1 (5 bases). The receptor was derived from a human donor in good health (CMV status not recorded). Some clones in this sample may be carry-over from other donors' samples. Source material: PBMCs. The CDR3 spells CASSLGGRVGGYTF. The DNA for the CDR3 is TGTGCCAGCAGCTTAGGGGGCAGGGTAGGTGGCTACACCTTC.